This T cell receptor beta chain appears in the sequencing data of a study of cytomegalovirus exposure and HLA in healthy donors. The repertoire was sequenced with immunoSEQ multiplex PCR; TCRdb's copy has only in-frame clones and lacks some. Of under 75,000 clones detected, 95% to 98% appear once; the ten largest clones hold 1.5% to 2%. Whole-study results and caveats: That first-cohort TCR clusters tended to co-occur in the 120 or so validation repertoires was found in a later analysis. Under in vitro conditions, three CMV-associated chains were confirmed as specific for CMV antigens. High specificity and sensitivity for cytomegalovirus status were reported for the classifier.

As regards this clone: Its antigen is not identified.

Trimming pared 1 base from V and 3 bases from J, leaving 10 bases between. Germline CDR1 reads SGHVS; CDR2 reads FQNEAQ. The CDR3 runs 14 residues. This TCR derives from a woman between 18 and 30 years old in good health and CMV-seropositive. The chain recombines TRBV7-8 with TRBJ2-7, with D unresolved. Sequenced sample: PBMCs. The CDR3 region is CASSLVSQIYEQYF. DNA of the CDR3: TGTGCCAGCAGCTTAGTGTCCCAGATCTACGAGCAGTACTTC. Complete variable domain (other parts from reference TRBV7-8 and TRBJ2-7): GAGVSQSPRYKVAKRGQDVALRCDPISGHVSLFWYQQALGQGPEFLTYFQNEAQLDKSGLPSDRFFAERPEGSVSTLKIQRTQQEDSAVYLCASSLVSQIYEQYFGPGTRLTVT.